These 2 T cell receptor beta chains share one sample of origin, sequenced in a study of blood T cell repertoires in COVID-19. Only in-frame clones appear in the TCRdb table, and some are missing; sequencing was by immunoSEQ multiplex PCR. The data contain under 450,000 clones, approximately 90% of them seen just once; the ten biggest clones take up about 0.83%. Sequencing was carried out using PBMCs or T cells enriched from blood (not recorded which). The receptors were gathered from a woman aged 40 to 50 who had been exposed to COVID-19.

The chain links TRBV30 to TRBJ2-5, with 8 bases matching TRBD2. V shed 8 bases, J shed 3 bases, and the junction held 11 bases outside the gene matches. Germline lookup yields CDR1 GTSNPN and CDR2 SVGIG (reference sequence). The CDR3 sequence is 14 residues long. The CDR3 is CARSPGGVKETQYF. CDR3 nucleotide sequence: TGTGCCCGCTCCCCCGGGGGGGTGAAAGAGACCCAGTACTTC.

The chain carries TRBV5-1 and TRBJ2-1; 9 positions agree with TRBD2. J was trimmed by 7 bases and V by 1 base; bases with no gene match: 9. This CDR3 spans 16 amino acids. Germline V gene data show CDR1 as SGHRS and CDR2 as YFSETQ. CDR3 amino acids: CASSLLVSGSGNEQFF. As DNA, the CDR3 is TGCGCCAGCAGCTTGTTAGTTAGCGGGAGCGGGAATGAGCAGTTCTTC.